One T cell receptor (beta chain) is described in this entry. The antigen remains undetermined. This entry belongs to a study of cytomegalovirus exposure and HLA in healthy donors. General study points: Overall, approximately 150 TCR beta chains were annotated as cytomegalovirus-associated. There were reportedly fewer N-insertions in an Asian-associated ancestry cluster than the approximately 700-donor mean, in a later analysis.

Germline CDR1 reads SEHNR; CDR2 reads FQNEAQ (reference sequence). The junction had 6 bases not matched to a gene; V was cut back by 5 bases and J by 5 bases. The CDR3 loop spans 15 amino acids. The PCR had 60 Vbeta and 13 Jbeta primers. The repertoire was sequenced with immunoSEQ multiplex PCR; TCRdb's copy has only in-frame clones and lacks some. The sample has around 80,000 clones; roughly 70% are singletons. The gene calls are TRBV7-9 and TRBJ2-3; 11 bases fit TRBD2. This clonotype originated in a man aged 35 to 55 in good health and CMV-seropositive. Sequences were obtained from PBMCs. CDR3 DNA: TGTGCCAGCAGCAAACTAGCGGGGGAAGTAGATACGCAGTATTTT. It yields the protein CASSKLAGEVDTQYF.